This T cell receptor beta chain is from a study of blood T cell repertoires in COVID-19. About the research overall: The United States, Italy and Spain supplied acute and convalescent COVID-19 samples. PBMCs, B-cell-depleted T cells, or T cells provided the cDNA or gDNA that made up the material.

Assay: immunoSEQ multiplex PCR; the TCRdb copy retains only in-frame clones and omits some. The data contain roughly 200,000 clones, 80% of them singletons. The CDR3 covers 14 residues. Germline V CDR1 and CDR2: SQVTM, ANQGSEA. J lost 6 bases, V lost 4 bases, and 9 bases had no gene match. The receptor was isolated from a man between 70 and 80 years old with active or convalescent COVID-19. Input material: peripheral blood. This chain uses TRBV29-1 with TRBJ2-1; 7 nucleotides align to TRBD2. The CDR3: CSVARRGNPNEQFF. CDR3 DNA: TGCAGCGTTGCAAGGCGGGGGAACCCCAATGAGCAGTTCTTC.